This T cell receptor (beta chain) is from a study of blood T cell repertoires in COVID-19. For the study at large: Sites in the United States, Italy and Spain provided acute and convalescent COVID-19 samples. T cells, B-cell-depleted T cells, or PBMCs supplied cDNA or gDNA.

From germline, CDR1 is SGHTS and CDR2 YDEGEE. The CDR3 has 19 amino acids. The V gene lost 4 bases and the J gene lost 1 base, with 24 bases spanning the gap. Per the study methods: The assay estimated nucleated cells by amplifying reference gene primers. Profiling relied on immunoSEQ multiplex PCR, and the TCRdb table lists in-frame clones only, not all of them. V and J calls and clone size are copied from that table; D and trimming were computed from the DNA. The data show 240,000 or so clones, with 86% seen just once and more than 9% held by the top ten. The sequencing sample was made of peripheral blood. The TCR was taken from a man aged 80 or over with acute or convalescent COVID-19. The V call is TRBV5-8, the J call TRBJ1-5; weak D call: TRBD1 (6 bases). CDR3 sequence reads: CASSPGILQGSRSNQPQHF. The CDR3 nucleotides are TGTGCCAGCAGCCCCGGGATCCTACAGGGTTCGAGGAGCAATCAGCCCCAGCATTTT.